The entry that follows covers one TCR beta chain sequence. Its antigen is not known. This specimen belongs to a study of cytotoxic CD8 clonotypes in ibrutinib-treated CLL. Study information: Patients: roughly twelve relapsed/refractory, roughly 15 treatment-naive, 17 to 18 IGHV unmutated. A mean of around 270,000 productive templates and more than 75,000 productive rearrangements was obtained per sample.

This CDR3 spans 16 amino acids. With 0 bases removed from V and 5 bases from J, the gap between germline ends came to 16 bases. From germline, CDR1 is LGHNA and CDR2 YNFKEQ. Findings of the study overall: At progression, clonality fell back toward baseline after rising at ibrutinib response.

Profiling relied on immunoSEQ multiplex PCR, and the TCRdb table lists in-frame clones only, not all of them. The data hold roughly 17,000 clones, with 64% observed a single time. The TCR comes from a human donor with chronic lymphocytic leukemia. This sequence joins TRBV4-2 and TRBJ2-5; the D gene is possibly TRBD2 (6 bases). Here the sequenced sample was PBMCs, taken after 12 months of ibrutinib treatment. CDR3 loop: CASSQDTGLPPETQYF. The CDR3 coding sequence is TGTGCCAGCAGCCAAGATACGGGACTCCCCCCGGAGACCCAGTACTTC.